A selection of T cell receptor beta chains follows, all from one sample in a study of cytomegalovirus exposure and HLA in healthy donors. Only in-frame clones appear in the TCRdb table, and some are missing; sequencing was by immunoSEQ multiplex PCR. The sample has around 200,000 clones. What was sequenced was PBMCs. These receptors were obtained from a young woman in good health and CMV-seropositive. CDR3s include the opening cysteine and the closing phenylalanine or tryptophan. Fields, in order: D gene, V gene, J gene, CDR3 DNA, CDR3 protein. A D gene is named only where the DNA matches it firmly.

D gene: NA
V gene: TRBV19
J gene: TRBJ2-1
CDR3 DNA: TGTGCCAGTAGTATAGATCAGGGAAGATTCTCCTACAATGAGCAGTTCTTC
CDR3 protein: CASSIDQGRFSYNEQFF

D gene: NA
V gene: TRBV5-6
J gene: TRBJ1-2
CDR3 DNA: TGTGCCAGCAGCTTGGACAGGGCGAATGGCTACACCTTC
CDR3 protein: CASSLDRANGYTF

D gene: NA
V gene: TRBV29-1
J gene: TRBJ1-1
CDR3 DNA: TGCAGCGCTGTACTTGGCACTGAAGCTTTCTTT
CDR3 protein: CSAVLGTEAFF

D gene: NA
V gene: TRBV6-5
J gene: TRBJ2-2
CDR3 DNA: TGTGCCAGCAGTAGCGGGACAACGAACACCGGGGAGCTGTTTTTT
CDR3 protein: CASSSGTTNTGELFF

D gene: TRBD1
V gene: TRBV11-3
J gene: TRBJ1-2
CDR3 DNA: TGTGCCAGCACGGGACAGGGTAACTATGGCTACACCTTC
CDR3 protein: CASTGQGNYGYTF

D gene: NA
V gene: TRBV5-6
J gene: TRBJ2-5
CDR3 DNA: TGTGCCAGCAGCTTGCTAAATCCGGAGACCCAGTACTTC
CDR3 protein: CASSLLNPETQYF

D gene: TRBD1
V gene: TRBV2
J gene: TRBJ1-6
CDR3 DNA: TGTGCCAGCAGTGAAATCCAGGGGGTTAGCTCACCCCTCCACTTT
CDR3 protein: CASSEIQGVSSPLHF

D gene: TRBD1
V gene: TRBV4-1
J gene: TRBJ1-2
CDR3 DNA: TGCGCCAGCAGCAACCCCGGGACAGAACTCTATGGCTACACCTTC
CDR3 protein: CASSNPGTELYGYTF

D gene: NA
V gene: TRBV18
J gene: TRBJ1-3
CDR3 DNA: TGTGCCAGCTCTGGGCAGCAGGTGGGAAACACCATATATTTT
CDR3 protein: CASSGQQVGNTIYF

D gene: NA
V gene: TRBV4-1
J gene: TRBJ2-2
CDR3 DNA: TGCGCCAGCAGCCAAAGCCGGGAGAACACCGGGGAGCTGTTTTTT
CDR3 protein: CASSQSRENTGELFF

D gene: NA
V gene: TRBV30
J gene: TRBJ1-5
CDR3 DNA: TGTGCCTGGAGTGAAAGGGGGACCTTCAATCAGCCCCAGCATTTT
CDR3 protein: CAWSERGTFNQPQHF

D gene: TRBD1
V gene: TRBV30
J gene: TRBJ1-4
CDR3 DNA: TGTGCCTGGAGTCCCCGACAGGGCCGAGCGTACGGGAATGAAAAACTGTTTTTT
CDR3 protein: CAWSPRQGRAYGNEKLFF

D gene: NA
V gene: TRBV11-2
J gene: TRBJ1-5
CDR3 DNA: TGTGCCAGCAGCTTAGATGTAGGAGCTTATCAGCCCCAGCATTTT
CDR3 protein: CASSLDVGAYQPQHF

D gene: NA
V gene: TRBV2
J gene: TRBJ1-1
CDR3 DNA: TGTGCCAGCAGTGTCGCCGGGAACACTGAAGCTTTCTTT
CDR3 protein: CASSVAGNTEAFF

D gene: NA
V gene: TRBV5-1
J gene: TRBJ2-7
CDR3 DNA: TGCGCCAGCAGCTTATCCGGGACTTCCCTACGGGAGCAGTACTTC
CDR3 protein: CASSLSGTSLREQYF

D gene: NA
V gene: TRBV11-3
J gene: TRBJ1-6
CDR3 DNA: TGTGCCAGCAGCCCGCTTGGGGCTTTCTATAATTCACCCCTCCACTTT
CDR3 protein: CASSPLGAFYNSPLHF

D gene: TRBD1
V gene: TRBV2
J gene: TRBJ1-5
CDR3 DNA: TGTGCCAGCAGGGGGACAGGGGAGAGGCCCCAGCATTTT
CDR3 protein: CASRGTGERPQHF

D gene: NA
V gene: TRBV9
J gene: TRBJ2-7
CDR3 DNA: TGTGCCAGCAGCGTAGGGGGGGTTTCCTACGAGCAGTACTTC
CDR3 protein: CASSVGGVSYEQYF

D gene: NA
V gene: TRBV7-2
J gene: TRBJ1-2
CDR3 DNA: TGTGCCAGCAGCCCCCCTTTAATATGGTCTCGCGGTGGCTACACCTTC
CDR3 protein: CASSPPLIWSRGGYTF

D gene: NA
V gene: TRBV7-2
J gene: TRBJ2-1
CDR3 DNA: TGTGCCAGCAGCTGGTCCGGACTAATTATAAATGAGCAGTTCTTC
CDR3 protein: CASSWSGLIINEQFF

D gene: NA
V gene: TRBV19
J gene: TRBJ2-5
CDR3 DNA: TGTGCCAGTAGTATAGGTATGAGGTTCGCAGAGACCCAGTACTTC
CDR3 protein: CASSIGMRFAETQYF

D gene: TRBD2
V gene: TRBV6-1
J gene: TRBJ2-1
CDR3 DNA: TGTGCCAGCAGTGAAGCGCTGACCGCTAGCGGTGAGCAGTTCTTC
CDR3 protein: CASSEALTASGEQFF

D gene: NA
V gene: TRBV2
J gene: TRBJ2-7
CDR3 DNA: TGTGCCAGCAGTAGGGGGGGCGGCTACGAGCAGTACTTC
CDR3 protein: CASSRGGGYEQYF

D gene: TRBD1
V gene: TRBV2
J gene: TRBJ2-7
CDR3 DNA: TGTGCCAGCACCCGACCGGGACAGGGGGGCTCCTACGAGCAGTACTTC
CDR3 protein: CASTRPGQGGSYEQYF

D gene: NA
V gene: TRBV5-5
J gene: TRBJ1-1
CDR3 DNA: TGTGCCACACTCGGGGGGGTTGAGAACACTGAAGCTTTCTTT
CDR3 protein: CATLGGVENTEAFF

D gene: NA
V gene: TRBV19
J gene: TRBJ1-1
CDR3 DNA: TGTGCCAGTATCCTAAAGAGGCCCGGTATGGACACTGAAGCTTTCTTT
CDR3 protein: CASILKRPGMDTEAFF

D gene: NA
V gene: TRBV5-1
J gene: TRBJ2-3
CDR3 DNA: TGCGCCAGCAGCCTAGGGGGTACCGGCTACACAGATACGCAGTATTTT
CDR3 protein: CASSLGGTGYTDTQYF

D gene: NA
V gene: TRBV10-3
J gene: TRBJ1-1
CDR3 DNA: TGTGCCATCACCTCGCACCAGGGGAGGAACACTGAAGCTTTCTTT
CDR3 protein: CAITSHQGRNTEAFF

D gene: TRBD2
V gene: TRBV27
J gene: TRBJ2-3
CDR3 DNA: TGTGCCAGCAGATCTATAGCGGGAGCCCCCCAAGATACGCAGTATTTT
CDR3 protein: CASRSIAGAPQDTQYF

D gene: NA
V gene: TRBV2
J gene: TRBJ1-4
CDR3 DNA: TGTGCCAGCAGTGAATATTTCGTAAAACTGTTTTTT
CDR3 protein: CASSEYFVKLFF

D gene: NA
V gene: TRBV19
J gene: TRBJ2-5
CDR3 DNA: TGTGCCAGTAGCAGTAGCGACCAAGAGACCCAGTACTTC
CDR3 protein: CASSSSDQETQYF

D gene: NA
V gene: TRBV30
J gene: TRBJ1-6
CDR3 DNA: TGTGCCTGGAGTGTCGGGGTTAGCTCCTATAATTCACCCCTCCACTTT
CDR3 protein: CAWSVGVSSYNSPLHF

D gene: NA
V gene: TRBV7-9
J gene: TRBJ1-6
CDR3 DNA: TGTGCCAGCAGCTTAGGAACAGGGAATAATTCACCCCTCCACTTT
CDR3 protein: CASSLGTGNNSPLHF

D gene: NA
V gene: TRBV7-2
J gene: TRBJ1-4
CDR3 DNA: TGTGCCAGCAGTCTATCCCGGGCAACTAATGAAAAACTGTTTTTT
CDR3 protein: CASSLSRATNEKLFF

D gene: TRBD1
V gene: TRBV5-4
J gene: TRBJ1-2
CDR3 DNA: TGTGCCAGCAGCCCTCAGGGGGCGCCTGGCTACACCTTC
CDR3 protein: CASSPQGAPGYTF

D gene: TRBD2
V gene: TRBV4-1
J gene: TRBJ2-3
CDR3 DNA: TGCGCCAGCAGCCAAGGGGGACTAGCAGGCACAGATACGCAGTATTTT
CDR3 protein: CASSQGGLAGTDTQYF

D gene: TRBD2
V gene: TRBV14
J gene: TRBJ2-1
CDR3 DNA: TGTGCCAGCAGCCAAGGAGCACAGGCGGGAGTTTACAATGAGCAGTTCTTC
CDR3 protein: CASSQGAQAGVYNEQFF

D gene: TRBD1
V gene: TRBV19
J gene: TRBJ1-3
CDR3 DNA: TGTGCCAGTAGCAGGACAGGAGGAAACACCATATATTTT
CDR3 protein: CASSRTGGNTIYF

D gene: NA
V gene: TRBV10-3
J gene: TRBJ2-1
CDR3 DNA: TGTGCCATCAGTGTTAACCAACCAGGTGAGCAGTTCTTC
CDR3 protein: CAISVNQPGEQFF

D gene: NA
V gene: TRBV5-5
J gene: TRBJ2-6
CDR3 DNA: TGTGCCAGCAGCTTGGGAGACAGATTGGTCCCCTCTGGGGCCAACGTCCTGACTTTC
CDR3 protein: CASSLGDRLVPSGANVLTF

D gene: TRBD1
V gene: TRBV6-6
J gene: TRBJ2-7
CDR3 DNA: TGTGCCAGCAGCCCGAGACAGGGGCCCTACGAGCAGTACTTC
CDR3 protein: CASSPRQGPYEQYF

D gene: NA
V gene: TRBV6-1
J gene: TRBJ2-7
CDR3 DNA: TGTGCCAGCAGTAACACACACTCCTACGAGCAGTACTTC
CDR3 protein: CASSNTHSYEQYF

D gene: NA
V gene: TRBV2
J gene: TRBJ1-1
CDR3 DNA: TGTGCCAGCAGTCTAGGCAGGGCGAACACTGAAGCTTTCTTT
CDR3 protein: CASSLGRANTEAFF

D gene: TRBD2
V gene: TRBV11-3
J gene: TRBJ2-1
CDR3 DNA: TGTGCCAGCTCGGCGGGGGGGCACTACAATGAGCAGTTCTTC
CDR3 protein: CASSAGGHYNEQFF

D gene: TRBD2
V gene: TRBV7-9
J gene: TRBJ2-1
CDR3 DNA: TGTGCCAGCACCTCATCGGGGACTAGCGACATTGAGCAGTTCTTC
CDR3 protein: CASTSSGTSDIEQFF

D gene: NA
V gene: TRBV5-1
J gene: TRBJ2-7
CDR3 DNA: TGCGCCAGCAGCTTGTATCACGAGCAGTACTTC
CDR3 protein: CASSLYHEQYF

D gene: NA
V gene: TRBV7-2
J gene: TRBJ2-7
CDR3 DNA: TGTGCCAGCAGCTCCTACGGTAAACCTGACGAGCAGTACTTC
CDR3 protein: CASSSYGKPDEQYF

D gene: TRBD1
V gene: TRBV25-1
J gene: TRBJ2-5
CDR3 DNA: TGTGCCAGCAGCCCACCCGACAGGGATCAAGAGACCCAGTACTTC
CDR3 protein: CASSPPDRDQETQYF